One sample yielded the 26 T cell receptor beta chains listed below, sequenced in a study of Ad26.COV2.S vaccination and SARS-CoV-2 variants. Indicated treatment: approximately 18 received Ad26.COV2.S at low or high dose, single or two shots; about five received placebo; per-sample allocation not given. Specimen acquisition occurred on day 63 following the initial vaccine or placebo injection. Data came from immunoSEQ multiplex PCR; TCRdb stores just in-frame clones and leaves some out. This sample yields over 400,000 clones, of which 92% are seen a single time; less than 2% belongs to the top ten. This material consisted of peripheral blood, taken in a trial of Ad26.COV2.S vaccine versus placebo. All receptors come from a person aged 18-65 years who received the Ad26.COV2.S COVID-19 vaccine or a placebo.

The rearrangement uses TRBV6-4 and TRBJ1-3; no definite D call. Trimming left V 6 bases short and J 2 bases short, with 20 bases between. CDR1 and CDR2 from the germline V gene are MRHNA and SNTAGT. CDR3 size: 17 residues. CDR3 bases: TGTGCCAGCAGCCCCGCAGTATGTCCGATCCCTGGAAACACCATATATTTT. Translated: CASSPAVCPIPGNTIYF.

The chain carries TRBV3-1 (or the pseudogene TRBV3-2) and TRBJ1-2; a weak D match, TRBD1 (5 bases). Germline values: CDR1 LGHDT, CDR2 YNNKEL (reference sequence). V lost 0 bases, J lost 8 bases, and 19 bases lay in between. The CDR3 has 16 residues. Written as DNA, the CDR3 is TGTGCCAGCAGCCAAGATATCCTTGAAGCCAGGGTCGGCTACACCTTC. It encodes CASSQDILEARVGYTF.

The chain links TRBV10-1 to TRBJ2-1; 12 bases align to TRBD1. Germline CDR1 reads WNHNN; CDR2 reads SYGVQD (reference sequence). The CDR3 covers 15 residues. V lost 2 bases and J lost 8; bases outside the gene matches: 4. This chain's CDR3 is CASSEGGDRGHEQFF. The DNA of the CDR3 is TGCGCCAGCAGTGAGGGGGGGGACAGGGGGCATGAGCAGTTCTTC.

The gene calls are TRBV11-3 and TRBJ2-2, with TRBD2 matching 7 bases. The CDR3 covers 17 residues. J was trimmed by 2 bases and V by 5 bases; bases with no gene match: 11. Germline V CDR1 and CDR2: SGHNT, YENEEA. In nucleotides, the CDR3 is TGTGCCAGCAGCCCCCGATGGGGGGGAATTAACACCGGGGAGCTGTTTTTT. It encodes CASSPRWGGINTGELFF.

DNA for the CDR3: TGCGCCAGCAGCCAAGATAGAGCTCCCCTGGCGGATGAGCAGTTCTTC. As protein: CASSQDRAPLADEQFF. The chain combines TRBV4-3 with TRBJ2-1, with D uncertain. Per germline, CDR1 LGHNA and CDR2 YSLEER. The CDR3 runs 16 residues. Trimming removed 0 bases from V and 8 bases from J, with 17 bases in between.

The chain uses TRBV30 and TRBJ2-5; D is tentatively TRBD1 or TRBD2 (5 bases each). The V gene's germline CDR1 is GTSNPN and CDR2 SVGIG (reference sequence). The CDR3 consists of 12 residues. Trimming stripped 2 bases from V and 3 bases from J, with 7 bases between. For the CDR3, the DNA is TGTGCCTGGAGTTTGGGGGAAGAGACCCAGTACTTC. Translated, it gives CAWSLGEETQYF.

The chain employs TRBV14 and TRBJ2-7; maybe TRBD2 (6 bases). V dropped 0 bases and J dropped 6 bases, with 9 bases sitting between them. The CDR3 consists of 13 residues. CDR1 SGHDN and CDR2 FVKESK come from the germline V gene. In DNA form, the CDR3 reads TGTGCCAGCAGCCAAGAAGTTAGCGGCGAGCAGTACTTC. Amino acid sequence: CASSQEVSGEQYF. The whole variable domain, remainder taken from reference TRBV14 and TRBJ2-7, is EAGVTQFPSHSVIEKGQTVTLRCDPISGHDNLYWYRRVMGKEIKFLLHFVKESKQDESGMPNNRFLAERTGGTYSTLKVQPAELEDSGVYFCASSQEVSGEQYFGPGTRLTVT.

The J gene is TRBJ2-3, the V gene TRBV5-1; D possibly uses TRBD1 or TRBD2 (6 bases each). V lost 6 bases and J lost 4, with 21 bases in between. CDR3 length: 16 residues. Per germline, CDR1 SGHRS and CDR2 YFSETQ. As DNA, the CDR3 is TGCGCCAGCAAAACGACCCTAGGGGGGTATTCAGATACGCAGTATTTT. Protein: CASKTTLGGYSDTQYF.

CDR3 sequence (DNA): TGTGCCAGCAGAGGGGACAGGGTCTCACCCCTCCACTTT. Residues: CASRGDRVSPLHF. This rearrangement joins TRBV5-8 to TRBJ1-6; TRBD1 matches 9 bases. V was pared by 5 bases and J by 10 bases, with 4 bases of the junction left unmatched. From germline, CDR1 is SGHTS and CDR2 YDEGEE. The CDR3 consists of 13 residues.

This sequence joins TRBV19 and TRBJ1-5, with 7 positions matching TRBD1. CDR1 LNHDA and CDR2 SQIVND come from the germline V gene (reference sequence). The CDR3 has 13 amino acids. Germline trimming cut 6 bases from V and 9 bases from J; bases unmatched to any gene: 8. The CDR3 protein is CASRPTGKGPQHF. In DNA form, the CDR3 reads TGTGCCAGTAGACCGACAGGGAAAGGGCCCCAGCATTTT.

The rearrangement uses TRBV28 and TRBJ1-4; D is ambiguous. This CDR3 comprises 12 residues. V lost 4 bases to trimming and J lost 4 bases, with 4 bases between them. CDR1 and CDR2 (germline): MDHEN, SYDVKM. The CDR3 coding sequence is TGTGCCAGCAGTTCCTATAATGAAAAACTGTTTTTT. This sequence encodes CASSSYNEKLFF.

The chain links TRBV6-5 to TRBJ1-2, with D unresolved. V was shortened by 6 bases and J by 2 bases, with 10 bases between the two germline ends. CDR1 MNHEY and CDR2 SVGAGI come from the germline V gene. The length of the CDR3 is 13 residues. The CDR3 sequence: CASRLGLNYGYTF. The CDR3 DNA sequence: TGTGCCAGCAGGCTCGGACTAAACTATGGCTACACCTTC.

In its sample, this clone was seen once. The rearrangement uses TRBV6-5 and TRBJ1-1; D is possibly TRBD1 (5 bases). Germline CDR1 reads MNHEY; CDR2 reads SVGAGI. V dropped 6 bases and J dropped 1 base, with 12 bases sitting between them. This CDR3 has 14 residues. The CDR3 loop is CASSWYGANTEAFF. The CDR3 DNA follows: TGTGCCAGCAGCTGGTATGGGGCGAACACTGAAGCTTTCTTT.

The J gene is TRBJ1-2, the V gene TRBV6-5; D possibly corresponds to TRBD1 (5 bases). Trimming stripped 7 bases from V and 7 bases from J, with 16 bases between. The V gene's germline CDR1 is MNHEY and CDR2 SVGAGI. This CDR3 spans 13 amino acids. The CDR3 loop is CASTQGSGGGYTF. The CDR3 nucleotides are TGTGCCAGCACACAAGGTTCCGGGGGTGGCTACACCTTC.

V is TRBV5-5 and J is TRBJ2-2; D unresolved. This CDR3 has 14 amino acids. With 4 bases removed from V and 3 bases from J, the gap between germline ends came to 10 bases. Germline V gene data show CDR1 as SGHKS and CDR2 as YYEKEE (reference sequence). The CDR3 region has the DNA TGTGCCAGCAGCCGAACGTTGGACACCGGGGAGCTGTTTTTT. As protein: CASSRTLDTGELFF.

The J gene is TRBJ1-5, the V gene TRBV2; D might be TRBD1 (5 bases). V shed 6 bases and J shed 0 bases, with 12 bases lying between them. The CDR3 spans 15 residues. Per the germline V gene, CDR1 is SNHLY and CDR2 is FYNNEI. CDR3 sequence reads: CASSSQGLSNQPQHF. Here the CDR3 DNA reads TGTGCCAGCAGCTCCCAGGGCCTTAGCAATCAGCCCCAGCATTTT.

The J gene is TRBJ1-2, the V gene TRBV6-5; a possible D gene is TRBD1 (6 bases). The V end lost 6 bases, the J end lost 2 bases, and 16 bases lay between the germline ends. This CDR3 region has 15 residues. Germline V gene data show CDR1 as MNHEY and CDR2 as SVGAGI. The CDR3 sequence is CASRNIGTPNYGYTF. In DNA, the CDR3 is TGTGCCAGCAGGAATATTGGGACACCGAACTATGGCTACACCTTC.

The V call is TRBV6-6, the J call TRBJ2-2; D may be TRBD1 (6 bases). The CDR3 is 16 residues long. CDR1 is MNHNY and CDR2 is SVGAGI in the germline V gene (reference sequence). V was cut by 7 bases and J by 1 base, with 16 bases left in between. CDR3 in DNA: TGTGCCAGCACCGCCCTACCGGGACAGAACACCGGGGAGCTGTTTTTT. Its translation is CASTALPGQNTGELFF.

The chain has TRBV6-1 and TRBJ1-1; D not certain. The germline V gene has CDR1 MNHNS and CDR2 SASEGT. CDR3 size: 15 residues. The ends were cut back, 1 base at V and 8 bases at J, with 17 bases in the middle. This chain's CDR3 is CASSEGSARVREAFF. The DNA for the CDR3 is TGTGCCAGCAGTGAAGGGTCAGCCCGGGTTCGGGAAGCTTTCTTT.

This clone was picked up one time. The chain combines TRBV6-5 with TRBJ1-2; D unclear. In germline, CDR1 is MNHEY, CDR2 SVGAGI. CDR3 length equals 13 residues. V was cut by 6 bases and J by 0 bases, with 8 bases left in between. The CDR3 DNA sequence: TGTGCCAGCAGCTCAAATTCTAACTATGGCTACACCTTC. Protein sequence: CASSSNSNYGYTF.

The chain links TRBV28 to TRBJ1-2, with 9 positions matching TRBD1. Germline V gene lookup returns CDR1 MDHEN and CDR2 SYDVKM. J gave up 7 bases and V 6 bases, and 9 bases lay outside the gene matches. CDR3 length: 14 residues. DNA for the CDR3: TGTGCCAGCAGGCCACGGGGACAGGGTGGTGGCTACACCTTC. It translates to CASRPRGQGGGYTF.

This clone has only one observation. The V gene is TRBV18, the J gene TRBJ2-2; 11 bases map to TRBD2. This CDR3 comprises 21 residues. The V gene end was trimmed by 6 bases and the J gene end by 0 bases; junction bases not matched to a gene: 18. The germline gives CDR1 KGHSH, CDR2 LQKENI. The CDR3 spells CASSPNMRLAGSSSNTGELFF. The CDR3 nucleotides read TGTGCCAGCTCCCCGAATATGAGACTAGCGGGGAGTAGTTCGAACACCGGGGAGCTGTTTTTT. Looking up the rest from reference TRBV18 and TRBJ2-2 gives the full variable domain: NAGVMQNPRHLVRRRGQEARLRCSPMKGHSHVYWYRQLPEEGLKFMVYLQKENIIDESGMPKERFSAEFPKEGPSILRIQQVVRGDSAAYFCASSPNMRLAGSSSNTGELFFGEGSRLTVL.

The chain combines TRBV7-6 with TRBJ2-2, with TRBD2 as a possible D gene (6 bases). CDR1 is SGHVS, CDR2 FNYEAQ, per germline. The CDR3 sequence is 15 residues long. Trimming stripped 5 bases from V and 6 bases from J, with 16 bases between. The CDR3 coding sequence is TGTGCCAGCAGCCCCAGCGGGCGGTACGCCGGGGAGCTGTTTTTT. This codes for CASSPSGRYAGELFF. The full variable domain, in which reference TRBV7-6 and TRBJ2-2 provide the parts outside the CDR3, is GAGVSQSPRYKVTKRGQDVALRCDPISGHVSLYWYRQALGQGPEFLTYFNYEAQQDKSGLPNDRFSAERPEGSISTLTIQRTEQRDSAMYRCASSPSGRYAGELFFGEGSRLTVL.

The chain recombines TRBV3-1 (or the pseudogene TRBV3-2) with TRBJ2-7; TRBD1 matches at 10 bases. The CDR3 length is 15 residues. Germline lookup yields CDR1 LGHDT and CDR2 YNNKEL (reference sequence). V shed 4 bases, J shed 7 bases, and the junction held 10 bases outside the gene matches. CDR3 loop: CASSLKRQGAAEQYF. The CDR3 DNA reads as TGTGCCAGCAGCCTTAAACGACAGGGGGCGGCTGAGCAGTACTTC.

This rearrangement joins TRBV3-1 (or the pseudogene TRBV3-2) to TRBJ2-3, with D tentatively TRBD1 (7 bases). V was clipped by 4 bases and J by 0 bases, with 11 bases between them. The CDR3 totals 15 residues. In germline, CDR1 is LGHDT, CDR2 YNNKEL (reference sequence). The CDR3 DNA sequence: TGTGCCAGCAGCCCGACAGGGACTAGCACAGATACGCAGTATTTT. This sequence encodes CASSPTGTSTDTQYF.

The CDR3 region is CASSLLGRTNYGYTF. The CDR3 DNA is TGTGCCAGCAGTTTATTGGGACGAACTAACTATGGCTACACCTTC. V usage is TRBV27 and J usage is TRBJ1-2, with D perhaps matching TRBD1 (5 bases). Between the trimmed V and J ends, which lost 1 base and 0 bases, there was a span of 9 bases. The CDR3 totals 15 residues. Germline loops: CDR1 MNHEY, CDR2 SMNVEV (reference sequence).